A single sample is the source of the 29 T cell receptor beta chains below, sequenced in a study of control samples from healthy donors and cancer patients. Repertoires were generated with immunoSEQ multiplex PCR, while TCRdb's copy carries only in-frame clones and drops some. This table has about 180,000 clones, around 89% appearing once. Specimen: blood. These TCRs come from a woman in her 50s in good health.

The chain links TRBV18 to TRBJ2-5; TRBD2 is a possible D gene (6 bases). CDR1 and CDR2 (germline): KGHSH, LQKENI. CDR3 length: 15 amino acids. Deletions cut 4 bases from V and 1 base from J, with 13 bases between. The CDR3 DNA reads as TGTGCCAGCTCACGAAACGGAGGGGCCCAAGAGACCCAGTACTTC. Amino acid sequence: CASSRNGGAQETQYF.

This chain joins TRBV7-9 and TRBJ2-3; D unclear. The CDR3 length is 13 residues. Trimming pared 7 bases from V and 1 base from J, leaving 9 bases between. The germline V gene has CDR1 SEHNR and CDR2 FQNEAQ (reference sequence). Here the CDR3 reads CASKRLGTDTQYF. The CDR3 DNA reads as TGTGCCAGCAAGCGTCTTGGCACAGATACGCAGTATTTT.

This clone came up a few times. The chain is built from TRBV29-1 and TRBJ2-7, with D possibly matching TRBD1 (7 bases). Germline V gene data show CDR1 as SQVTM and CDR2 as ANQGSEA. The CDR3 sequence is 14 residues long. V was shortened by 6 bases and J by 0 bases, with 15 bases between the two germline ends. Here the CDR3 reads CSVAGQTNSYEQYF. The CDR3 bases are TGCAGCGTCGCGGGACAGACTAACTCCTACGAGCAGTACTTC.

The chain joins TRBV7-7 to TRBJ1-2; tentative D call: TRBD1 (6 bases). The V and J ends lost 5 bases and 7 bases respectively, with 17 bases between them. This CDR3 region has 14 residues. CDR1 SSHAT and CDR2 FNYEAQ come from the germline V gene (reference sequence). The CDR3 DNA follows: TGTGCCAGCAGCCCCCGGGCAGGGGAATTTGGCTACACCTTC. Translating it yields CASSPRAGEFGYTF. The full variable domain, completed using reference TRBV7-7 and TRBJ1-2, is GAGVSQSPRYKVTKRGQDVTLRCDPISSHATLYWYQQALGQGPEFLTYFNYEAQPDKSGLPSDRFSAERPEGSISTLTIQRTEQRDSAMYRCASSPRAGEFGYTFGSGTRLTVV.

The gene calls are TRBV5-5 and TRBJ2-3; a possible D gene is TRBD2 (6 bases). The ends were cut back, 5 bases at V and 2 bases at J, with 12 bases in the middle. This CDR3 has 14 amino acids. CDR1 and CDR2 from the germline V gene are SGHKS and YYEKEE (reference sequence). CDR3 residues: CASSTGLLTDTQYF. CDR3 sequence (DNA): TGTGCCAGCAGTACGGGACTTCTCACAGATACGCAGTATTTT.

This clone was seen more than once but under ten times. The sample carries other DNA sequences with the same CDR3. This chain links TRBV24-1 with TRBJ1-2, with unresolved D. Looked up from germline, CDR1 is KGHDR and CDR2 is SFDVKD. The CDR3 length is 13 residues. Trimming removed 9 bases from V and 4 bases from J, with 14 bases in between. CDR3 residues: CATSDSPGYGYTF. Here the CDR3 DNA reads TGTGCCACCTCTGACTCCCCCGGCTATGGCTACACCTTC.

V and J are TRBV6-2 or TRBV6-3 and TRBJ2-5; TRBD1 might be the D (7 bases). Trimming removed 4 bases at V and 2 bases at J, with 20 bases between. CDR3 length: 17 amino acids. In germline, CDR1 is MNHEY, CDR2 SVGEGT. The CDR3 sequence: CASSSRGGRGAQETQYF. The CDR3 nucleotides are TGTGCCAGCAGTTCCCGAGGGGGCAGGGGGGCTCAAGAGACCCAGTACTTC.

The rearrangement links TRBV28 to TRBJ1-2; the match to TRBD1 covers 11 bases. This CDR3 has 16 residues. Trimming at V came to 6 bases and at J to 4 bases, leaving 10 bases not matched to a gene. CDR1 and CDR2 from the germline V gene are MDHEN and SYDVKM. The CDR3 nucleotides read TGTGCCAGCAGCTCCGGGACAGGGGGTTTCATCTATGGCTACACCTTC. It is translated as CASSSGTGGFIYGYTF.

A note on this clone: An end of the junction does not agree with germline; a read error may underlie this. The V call is TRBV18, the J call TRBJ2-3; D possibly corresponds to TRBD2 (6 bases). CDR1 KGHSH and CDR2 LQKENI come from the germline V gene. This CDR3 is built from 16 residues. DNA for the CDR3: TGTGCCAGCTCCCCACTGGGGGACTGGAGCACAGATACGCAGTATTTT. This codes for CASSPLGDWSTDTQYF.

CDR3 sequence (DNA): TGTGCCACCAGTGAAGGTGGGACAGGGTGGCGGTATGGCTACACCTTC. Translated: CATSEGGTGWRYGYTF. V gene TRBV24-1 combines with J gene TRBJ1-2; 9 bases align to TRBD1. Germline CDR1 KGHDR, CDR2 SFDVKD. Trimming at V came to 4 bases and at J to 5 bases, leaving 10 bases not matched to a gene. This CDR3 is 16 amino acids long.

The chain employs TRBV5-4 and TRBJ1-6, with 9 bases lining up with TRBD1. The trim removed 0 bases at V and 10 bases at J, leaving 8 bases unmatched. The CDR3 consists of 16 residues. Germline assignment: CDR1 SGHNT and CDR2 YYREEE (reference sequence). CDR3 amino acids: CASSLGRTGDHSPLHF. DNA for the CDR3: TGTGCCAGCAGCTTGGGCCGGACAGGGGATCACTCACCCCTCCACTTT.

The J gene is TRBJ2-3, the V gene TRBV29-1; 11 bases are shared with TRBD2. Trimming cost V 3 bases and J 6 bases; bases outside gene matches: 2. Germline-derived CDR1 and CDR2 are SQVTM and ANQGSEA. This CDR3 is 13 amino acids long. The CDR3, as DNA: TGCAGCGTTGAGCGGACTAGCGGGGATACGCAGTATTTT. Amino acid sequence: CSVERTSGDTQYF.

The genes are TRBV20-1 and TRBJ2-2, with D uncertain. In germline, CDR1 is DFQATT, CDR2 SNEGSKA (reference sequence). The CDR3 covers 11 residues. V lost 1 base and J 5 bases, leaving 2 bases between the germline ends. The CDR3 DNA sequence: TGCAGTGCTAGAGGGACCGGGGAGCTGTTTTTT. Translated, it gives CSARGTGELFF.

The chain recombines TRBV30 with TRBJ2-3; D tentatively fits TRBD1 or TRBD2 (6 bases each). The CDR3 loop spans 15 amino acids. V dropped 1 base and J dropped 1 base, with 12 bases sitting between them. Germline loops: CDR1 GTSNPN, CDR2 SVGIG (reference sequence). The DNA of the CDR3 is TGTGCCTGGAGTGAACGGGGGCGAGGCACAGATACGCAGTATTTT. Amino acids: CAWSERGRGTDTQYF.

The CDR3 here is CASSHGGEQFF. The CDR3 region has the DNA TGCGCCAGCAGCCACGGAGGTGAGCAGTTCTTC. The chain carries TRBV4-3 and TRBJ2-1; weak D call: TRBD2 (5 bases). The CDR3 covers 11 residues. V lost 3 bases and J lost 9, with 6 bases in between. Germline V gene sequence: CDR1 LGHNA, CDR2 YSLEER.

The chain has TRBV5-6 and TRBJ1-2; maybe TRBD1 (5 bases). Between the trimmed V and J ends, which lost 5 bases and 0 bases, there was a span of 11 bases. CDR1 SGHDT and CDR2 YYEEEE come from the germline V gene. CDR3 length equals 14 residues. The chain's CDR3 is CASSSGLSNYGYTF. The CDR3 DNA sequence: TGTGCCAGCAGTTCAGGGCTATCTAACTATGGCTACACCTTC.

The chain combines TRBV9 with TRBJ2-1; D may be TRBD2 (5 bases). Trimming took off 3 bases at V and 6 bases at J, with 10 bases between the two ends. Germline CDR1 reads SGDLS; CDR2 reads YYNGEE. The CDR3 contains 13 residues. The CDR3 DNA reads as TGTGCCAGCAGCGAATATACTAGCAATGAGCAGTTCTTC. Amino acid sequence: CASSEYTSNEQFF. The full variable domain, completed using reference TRBV9 and TRBJ2-1, is DSGVTQTPKHLITATGQRVTLRCSPRSGDLSVYWYQQSLDQGLQFLIQYYNGEERAKGNILERFSAQQFPDLHSELNLSSLELGDSALYFCASSEYTSNEQFFGPGTRLTVL.

With regard to this clone: Other DNA sequences from this sample encode an identical CDR3 as well. The V call is TRBV27, the J call TRBJ1-5; D is unresolved. The CDR3 is made up of 12 amino acids. Trimming removed 3 bases at V and 4 bases at J, with 4 bases between. Germline V CDR1 and CDR2: MNHEY, SMNVEV (reference sequence). The chain's CDR3 is CASSFQNQPQHF. CDR3 DNA sequence: TGTGCCAGCAGTTTTCAGAATCAGCCCCAGCATTTT.

The CDR3 protein is CASREDLYSNQPQHF. The CDR3 nucleotides read TGTGCCAGCAGGGAAGACTTGTATAGCAATCAGCCCCAGCATTTT. The chain couples TRBV5-4 to TRBJ1-5; no reliable D call. The CDR3 is made up of 15 amino acids. CDR1 and CDR2 (germline): SGHNT, YYREEE (reference sequence). V shed 5 bases and J shed 0 bases, with 12 bases lying between them.

The V and J genes are TRBV27 and TRBJ2-6; the D is unclear. The length of the CDR3 is 16 residues. In germline, CDR1 is MNHEY, CDR2 SMNVEV (reference sequence). Trimming stripped 3 bases from V and 2 bases from J, with 11 bases between. The CDR3 sequence is CASSFHKLTGANVLTF. CDR3 in DNA: TGTGCCAGCAGTTTTCACAAATTGACTGGGGCCAACGTCCTGACTTTC.

The rearrangement links TRBV15 to TRBJ2-1; D is unclear. V shed 3 bases and J shed 7 bases, with 4 bases lying between them. The CDR3 length is 11 residues. Germline CDR1 and CDR2: LNHNV and YYDKDF (reference sequence). CDR3 in amino acids: CATSRMNEQFF. CDR3 nucleotides: TGTGCCACCAGCAGGATGAATGAGCAGTTCTTC.

The genes are TRBV27 and TRBJ2-7; 7 bases align to TRBD1. This CDR3 has 15 residues. J was trimmed by 3 bases and V by 5 bases; bases with no gene match: 10. Germline CDR1 MNHEY, CDR2 SMNVEV (reference sequence). The CDR3 sequence is CASSRDSLGDYEQYF. Here the CDR3 DNA reads TGTGCCAGCAGTCGGGACAGTCTAGGAGACTACGAGCAGTACTTC.

The V and J genes are TRBV7-9 and TRBJ1-2, with D uncertain. Trimming removed 5 bases at V and 12 bases at J, with 13 bases between. The CDR3 totals 11 residues. Looked up from germline, CDR1 is SEHNR and CDR2 is FQNEAQ (reference sequence). The CDR3 protein is CASSRGEEDTF. CDR3 sequence (DNA): TGTGCCAGCAGCCGTGGTGAGGAGGACACCTTC.

The V gene is TRBV5-6, the J gene TRBJ1-1; D possibly corresponds to TRBD1 (6 bases). This CDR3 is built from 13 residues. The germline gives CDR1 SGHDT, CDR2 YYEEEE. The germline V and J ends were trimmed by 5 bases and 10 bases, with 18 bases remaining between them. CDR3 sequence (DNA): TGTGCCAGCAGGCCGGCCGGGGGGCGCCTAGCTTTCTTT. Protein sequence: CASRPAGGRLAFF.

The sample holds one count of this clone. The rearrangement joins TRBV5-1 to TRBJ2-5, with D tentatively TRBD2 (5 bases). Germline CDR1 and CDR2: SGHRS and YFSETQ. The CDR3 is 12 residues long. The V and J ends lost 0 bases and 7 bases respectively, with 7 bases between them. The CDR3 region has the DNA TGCGCCAGCAGCTTGGTTGCGGGGACCCAGTACTTC. This sequence encodes CASSLVAGTQYF. The complete variable domain, with remaining parts taken from reference TRBV5-1 and TRBJ2-5, reads KAGVTQTPRYLIKTRGQQVTLSCSPISGHRSVSWYQQTPGQGLQFLFEYFSETQRNKGNFPGRFSGRQFSNSRSEMNVSTLELGDSALYLCASSLVAGTQYFGPGTRLLVL.

The chain couples TRBV7-2 to TRBJ1-3, with D unresolved. Germline V CDR1 and CDR2: SGHTA, FQGNSA. With 2 bases removed from V and 0 bases from J, the gap between germline ends came to 8 bases. The CDR3 consists of 15 residues. The CDR3 protein is CASSLLRSSGNTIYF. The DNA of the CDR3 is TGTGCCAGCAGCTTACTGCGGAGCTCTGGAAACACCATATATTTT.

The V call is TRBV9, the J call TRBJ2-7, with a tentative D call TRBD1 (6 bases). V shed 0 bases and J shed 3 bases, with 10 bases lying between them. The germline CDR1 and CDR2 sequences are SGDLS and YYNGEE. The CDR3 has 14 residues. The CDR3 sequence is CASSVGGQLYEQYF. The DNA of the CDR3 is TGTGCCAGCAGCGTAGGAGGACAGCTCTACGAGCAGTACTTC.

The chain links TRBV19 to TRBJ2-1; D possibly matches TRBD1 or TRBD2 (5 bases each). The V and J ends lost 5 bases and 7 bases respectively, with 15 bases between them. Germline CDR1 LNHDA, CDR2 SQIVND (reference sequence). This CDR3 is 14 amino acids long. In DNA, the CDR3 is TGTGCCAGTAGTCCCTCGGGACCCACAAATGAGCAGTTCTTC. Protein sequence: CASSPSGPTNEQFF.

This clone was counted a few times. The chain joins TRBV19 to TRBJ1-5; TRBD1 aligns across 8 bases. Looked up from germline, CDR1 is LNHDA and CDR2 is SQIVND (reference sequence). This CDR3 has 13 residues. V gave up 4 bases and J gave up 7 bases; unmatched junction bases: 3. CDR3 bases: TGTGCCAGTAGTACCCGGGACAGGCAGCCCCAGCATTTT. This gives the protein CASSTRDRQPQHF.